The present T cell receptor beta chain was sequenced within a study of blood T cell repertoires in COVID-19. As originally analysed: Counts of nucleated cells, estimated from reference gene primer amplification, were obtained. The method was immunoSEQ multiplex PCR; TCRdb's version includes in-frame clones alone and lacks a portion of them. V and J calls and clone size follow that table, whereas D and trimming were derived from the DNA. The table lists around 300,000 clones, about nine tenths of them singletons. Looked up from germline, CDR1 is SNHLY and CDR2 is FYNNEI. The CDR3 length is 14 residues. With V trimmed by 6 bases and J by 2 bases, 3 bases remained unmatched.

The chain has TRBV2 and TRBJ1-1, with 10 bases matching TRBD1. The material sequenced was PBMCs or T cells enriched from blood (not recorded which). This clonotype was obtained from a woman aged 40 to 49 who had recovered from COVID-19. CDR3: CASRDRGENTEAFF. The CDR3 DNA sequence: TGTGCCAGCAGGGACAGGGGGGAAAACACTGAAGCTTTCTTT.